This TCR beta chain was retrieved from a study of T-cell memory formation after mild COVID-19. This clonotype was counted once. The antigen is unknown. Germline V gene lookup returns CDR1 MRHNA and CDR2 SNTAGT. V lost 6 bases and J lost 8, with 20 bases in between. This CDR3 region has 15 residues. TCRdb reprocessed the 5' RACE reads via MiXCR and lists one record per CDR3 protein. Of fewer than 300,000 distinct CDR3 sequences listed, 16% are singletons. Notes on the study in general: There was no confirmation that second-wave clones peaking on day 37 were SARS-CoV-2 specific. Among contracting clones, CD4+ were mainly CM/EM and CD8+ enriched in EMRA. Clones that contracted from day 15 to 85 had balanced CD4/CD8; later expanders were CD4+ biased.

The V and J genes are TRBV6-4 and TRBJ2-4, with D hard to call. The sequence was obtained from a young man who had mild COVID-19 (a few samples of this study predate the infection). Cell type and time point are not known. Sequences were obtained from PBMCs or a T cell subset sorted from them (not recorded which). The CDR3 region has the DNA TGTGCCAGCAGCCGTACAATAGCCCTAGGAGACATTCAGTACTTC. Translated, it gives CASSRTIALGDIQYF.